This TCR beta chain was retrieved from a study of T-cell reconstitution after alpha-beta-depleted transplantation in children. Unique molecular identifiers were used in preparing the TCRbeta library. TCRdb used MiXCR to reprocess the PCR reads, holding one entry per CDR3 protein. The profile shows about 410,000 distinct CDR3 sequences, 20% of them singletons. Germline V CDR1 and CDR2: ENHRY, SYGVKD. The CDR3 consists of 13 residues. Trimming took off 2 bases at V and 3 bases at J, with 8 bases between the two ends. This clonotype has only a few counts. Here the sequenced sample was PBMCs from the stem cell graft donor, taken from the stem cell graft. This TCR derives from a human donor who donated a stem cell graft to a child with acute myeloid leukemia. This chain connects TRBV10-3 to TRBJ2-7, with a possible D match to TRBD2 (5 bases). The CDR3 DNA is TGTGCCATCAGTGAGACACGGGACTACGAGCAGTACTTC. It codes for CAISETRDYEQYF.